Below, 3 T cell receptor beta chains from the same sample are listed, as sequenced in a study of T cell responses to AZD1222 COVID-19 vaccine. Sequencing was performed with immunoSEQ multiplex PCR; in TCRdb, only in-frame clones are kept and a portion is missing. The sample has 75,000 to 85,000 clones; roughly 80% are singletons. The sample was peripheral blood, taken 28 days after the second dose of the MenACWY control vaccine. These receptors all stem from an adult who received the MenACWY meningococcal vaccine as a control.

For the CDR3, the DNA is TGTGCCAGCAGCCGCCCCGGAACAGATACGCAGTATTTT. The encoded protein is CASSRPGTDTQYF. This chain uses TRBV7-9 with TRBJ2-3; D remains ambiguous. Germline V gene data show CDR1 as SEHNR and CDR2 as FQNEAQ (reference sequence). Trimming removed 5 bases at V and 3 bases at J, with 9 bases between. The CDR3 loop spans 13 amino acids.

V usage is TRBV19 and J usage is TRBJ1-1, with D perhaps matching TRBD1 (6 bases). Trimming cost V 5 bases and J 6 bases, with 13 bases left between them. CDR1 LNHDA and CDR2 SQIVND come from the germline V gene (reference sequence). The CDR3 loop spans 13 amino acids. The CDR3 nucleotides are TGTGCCAGTAGTCGGCAGGAGGGGGCTGAAGCTTTCTTT. Translated: CASSRQEGAEAFF.

The chain employs TRBV10-2 and TRBJ2-2, with TRBD2 matching over 10 bases. The germline V gene has CDR1 WSHSY and CDR2 SAAADI. V shed 2 bases, J shed 6 bases, and the junction held 15 bases outside the gene matches. The CDR3 length is 19 residues. CDR3 in DNA: TGCGCCAGCAGTGAGCTAGCGGGAGATACAGTAGGGGTTGCCGGGGAGCTGTTTTTT. As protein: CASSELAGDTVGVAGELFF.